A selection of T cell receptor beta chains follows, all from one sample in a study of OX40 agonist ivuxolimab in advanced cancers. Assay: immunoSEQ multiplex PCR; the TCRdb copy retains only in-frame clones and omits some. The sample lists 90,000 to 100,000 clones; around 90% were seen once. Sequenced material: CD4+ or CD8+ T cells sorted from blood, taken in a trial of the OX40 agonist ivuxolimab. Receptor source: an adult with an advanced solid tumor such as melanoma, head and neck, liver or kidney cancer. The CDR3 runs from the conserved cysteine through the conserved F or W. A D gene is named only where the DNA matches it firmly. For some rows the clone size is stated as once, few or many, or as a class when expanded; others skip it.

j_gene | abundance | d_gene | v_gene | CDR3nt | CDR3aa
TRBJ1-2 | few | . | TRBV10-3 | TGTGCCACCCGAGGGGGGGCGCAAAATGGCTACACCTTC | CATRGGAQNGYTF
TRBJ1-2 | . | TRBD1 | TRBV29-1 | TGCAGCGTTCTTACCCAAGGGACAGCCTATAACTATGGCTACACCTTC | CSVLTQGTAYNYGYTF
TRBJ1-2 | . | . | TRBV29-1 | TGCAGCGTTGAAGATCAATCAGGTGGCTACACCTTC | CSVEDQSGGYTF
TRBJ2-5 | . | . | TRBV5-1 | TGCGCCAGCAGCTTAACCGGGGCGAGCCAAGAGACCCAGTACTTC | CASSLTGASQETQYF
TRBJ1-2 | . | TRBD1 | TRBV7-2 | TGTGCCAGCAGCCGGGACAGGACGGGAAATAACTATGGCTACACCTTC | CASSRDRTGNNYGYTF
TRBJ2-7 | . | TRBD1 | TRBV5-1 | TGCGCCAGCAAGGGGACAGGGGACTACGAGCAGTACTTC | CASKGTGDYEQYF
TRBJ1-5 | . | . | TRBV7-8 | TGTGCCAGCGGGGAGAATAGCAATCAGCCCCAGCATTTT | CASGENSNQPQHF
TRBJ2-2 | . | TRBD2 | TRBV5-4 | TGTGCCAGCAGCTTTGGCGGGGGGGCCGTCGGGGAGCTGTTTTTT | CASSFGGGAVGELFF
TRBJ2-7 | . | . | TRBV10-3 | TGTGCCATCAGTGAGACAGGGAAGGGGTACTTC | CAISETGKGYF
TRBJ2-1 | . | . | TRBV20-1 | TGCAGTGGGAGCGTCTACAATGAGCAGTTCTTC | CSGSVYNEQFF
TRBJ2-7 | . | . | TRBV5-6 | TGTGCCAGCAGCTTGGGTCGGCAGGGTGGCGAGCAGTACTTC | CASSLGRQGGEQYF
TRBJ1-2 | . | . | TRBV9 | TGTGCCAGCAGCACCCGGACGGCTAACTATGGCTACACCTTC | CASSTRTANYGYTF
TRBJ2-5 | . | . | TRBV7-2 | TGTGCCAGCAGCTTATTAGTCCAAGAGACCCAGTACTTC | CASSLLVQETQYF
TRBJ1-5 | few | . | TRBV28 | TGTGCCACCAGGATTAGCAATCAGCCCCAGCATTTT | CATRISNQPQHF
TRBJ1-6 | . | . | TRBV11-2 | TGTGCCAGCAGCTTGGCCGGACGCAAATCACCCCTCCACTTT | CASSLAGRKSPLHF
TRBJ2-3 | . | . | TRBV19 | TGTGCCAGCCAGGGGCTAACATCCGATACGCAGTATTTT | CASQGLTSDTQYF
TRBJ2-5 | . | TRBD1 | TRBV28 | TGTGCCAGCAGCTCATTCGGGGACAGCGATGGGGAAGAGACCCAGTACTTC | CASSSFGDSDGEETQYF